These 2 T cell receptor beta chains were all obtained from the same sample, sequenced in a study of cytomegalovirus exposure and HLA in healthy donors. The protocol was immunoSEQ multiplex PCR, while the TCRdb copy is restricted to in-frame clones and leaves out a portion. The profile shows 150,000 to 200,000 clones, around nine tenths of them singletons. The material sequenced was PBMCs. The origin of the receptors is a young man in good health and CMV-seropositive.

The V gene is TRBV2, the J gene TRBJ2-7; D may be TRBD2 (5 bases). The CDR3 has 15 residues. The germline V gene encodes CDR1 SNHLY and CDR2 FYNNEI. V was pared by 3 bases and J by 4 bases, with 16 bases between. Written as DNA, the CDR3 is TGTGCCAGCAGTGAGGCGTCGGGATTCGTTTACGAGCAGTACTTC. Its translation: CASSEASGFVYEQYF.

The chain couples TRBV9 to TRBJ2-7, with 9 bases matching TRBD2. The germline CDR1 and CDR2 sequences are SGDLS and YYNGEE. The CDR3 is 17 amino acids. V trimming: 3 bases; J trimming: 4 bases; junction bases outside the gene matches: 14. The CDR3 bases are TGTGCCAGCAGCGGTGGTAGCGGGAGAAGGCCTGGGTACGAGCAGTACTTC. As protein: CASSGGSGRRPGYEQYF.